The present TCR beta chain was sequenced within a study of T cell clonality in common variable immunodeficiency. Study-wide points: Common variable immunodeficiency TCR beta sequences reportedly had fewer deletions and N-nucleotide insertions.

This clone was detected only a few times. Antigen: not known. The observed sequence ends 3 residues before the CDR3 terminus, with the missing tail filled in from the germline J gene. The CDR3 covers 15 residues. With V trimmed by 3 bases and J by 2 bases, 1 base remained unmatched. Germline-derived CDR1 and CDR2 are SGHVS and FNYEAQ. TCRdb keeps only in-frame clones here, not all; method: immunoSEQ multiplex PCR. The sample was found to contain around 40,000 clones, and every one recurs. The gene calls are TRBV7-6 and TRBJ1-2, with TRBD1 identical over 12 bases. Material: peripheral blood mononuclear cells. The receptor was derived from a human donor with common variable immunodeficiency. The sequenced part of the CDR3 DNA is TGTGCCAGCAGCTTTGGGACAGGGGGCAACTATGGC. Translation gives CASSFGTGGNYG. The full CDR3 is CASSFGTGGNYGYTF. Filled out from reference TRBV7-6 and TRBJ1-2, the complete variable domain reads GAGVSQSPRYKVTKRGQDVALRCDPISGHVSLYWYRQALGQGPEFLTYFNYEAQQDKSGLPNDRFSAERPEGSISTLTIQRTEQRDSAMYRCASSFGTGGNYGYTFGSGTRLTVV.